The rows below give T cell receptor beta chains drawn from one sample of a study of blood T cell repertoires in COVID-19. The data were produced by immunoSEQ multiplex PCR, yet TCRdb's version contains in-frame clones alone and is incomplete. This sample has approximately 57,000 clones, with under 90% found just once. The sequenced sample consisted of peripheral blood. These receptors were taken from a man between 35 and 55 years old with active COVID-19. Each CDR3 is given with its conserved first and last residue. The order of the fields is V gene, J gene, D gene, clone size, CDR3 DNA, CDR3 protein. A D gene is named only where the DNA matches it firmly. Rows give clone size only sometimes, using once, few, many, or a class for an expanded clone.

TRBV24-1	TRBJ1-2	NA	NA	TGTGCCACCAGTGAGGAAGGAGTGAGTGGCTACACCTTC	CATSEEGVSGYTF
TRBV2	TRBJ2-2	NA	NA	TGTGCCAGCAGTGTAAGCGACAGTCTAGGCGCCGGGGAGCTGTTTTTT	CASSVSDSLGAGELFF
TRBV9	TRBJ2-7	TRBD2	few	TGTGCCAGCAGCGTCAGCGGGGATGCCTACGAGCAGTACTTC	CASSVSGDAYEQYF
TRBV3-1/TRBV3-2	TRBJ1-6	TRBD1	NA	TGTGCCAGCAGCCAAGGCAGGGGGAATTCACCCCTCCACTTT	CASSQGRGNSPLHF
TRBV7-3	TRBJ1-5	NA	NA	TGTGCCAGCAGCTGTAAATCGAGGGACTATGGGGAATGTGGTCAGCCCCAGCATTTT	CASSCKSRDYGECGQPQHF
TRBV6-5	TRBJ2-5	TRBD2	NA	TGTGCCAGCCGCGGGACTAGCGGGTACCAAGAGACCCAGTACTTC	CASRGTSGYQETQYF
TRBV14	TRBJ2-7	TRBD2	once	TGTGCCAGCAGCCATCCCGTCCCCAGCGGGAGGGCCGTGCAGTACTTC	CASSHPVPSGRAVQYF
TRBV9	TRBJ2-7	NA	NA	TGTGCCAGCAGCGCGTACCAGGGCTACGAGCAGTACTTC	CASSAYQGYEQYF
TRBV2	TRBJ1-4	NA	once	TGTGCCAGCACCGACAGAAAACATGAAAAACTGTTTTTT	CASTDRKHEKLFF
TRBV5-1	TRBJ1-5	TRBD1	NA	TGCGCCAGCAGCTTAGGAGGGGGCGGGAACAATCAGCCCCAGCATTTT	CASSLGGGGNNQPQHF
TRBV3-1/TRBV3-2	TRBJ2-1	NA	once	TGTGCCAGCAGCCCCTACCTTTTAGCGCCCAATGAGCAGTTCTTC	CASSPYLLAPNEQFF
TRBV5-1	TRBJ1-4	NA	once	TGCGCCAGCAGTTTAAACGGGGGGAGGAATGAAAAACTGTTTTTT	CASSLNGGRNEKLFF
TRBV5-4	TRBJ2-7	TRBD2	NA	TGTGCCAGCAGCTTGGAGGGTAGCGGGACCGACGAGCAGTACTTC	CASSLEGSGTDEQYF
TRBV2	TRBJ1-1	NA	NA	TGTGCCAGCAGACTCTCGAGGTCGGGCACTGAAGCTTTCTTT	CASRLSRSGTEAFF
TRBV11-2	TRBJ2-7	TRBD1	NA	TGTGCCAGCAGCTTAAGGGACAGGGTACCCTACGAGCAGTACTTC	CASSLRDRVPYEQYF
TRBV7-9	TRBJ1-3	TRBD1	NA	TGTGCCAGCAGCTGGGGACAGGGTACGGGCGACACCATATATTTT	CASSWGQGTGDTIYF
TRBV11-2	TRBJ1-6	TRBD1	NA	TGTGCCAGCAGCCACGGGGTGACAGGGGCTAATTCACCCCTCCACTTT	CASSHGVTGANSPLHF
TRBV6-2/TRBV6-3	TRBJ1-2	NA	NA	TGTGCCAGCAGTTCCCGGGGGGGGCTAAAAGGCTACACCTTC	CASSSRGGLKGYTF
TRBV11-2	TRBJ2-5	TRBD2	NA	TGTGCCAGCAGCGACCTAGCGGGAGCAGGGGCGACCCAGTACTTC	CASSDLAGAGATQYF
TRBV2	TRBJ2-7	TRBD1	NA	TGTGCCAGCAGTGTTCGGACAGGGGTATCCTACGAGCAGTACTTC	CASSVRTGVSYEQYF
TRBV7-9	TRBJ1-6	TRBD1	NA	TGTGCCAGCAGCTTAGGGCAGGGGGAGAATAATTCACCCCTCCACTTT	CASSLGQGENNSPLHF
TRBV9	TRBJ2-3	TRBD1	NA	TGTGCCAGCAGCGTTGCACCGGGACAGGGAAGCCCAGATACGCAGTATTTT	CASSVAPGQGSPDTQYF
TRBV5-1	TRBJ2-7	NA	NA	TGCGCCAGCAGCTTTCAGGGGTCCTCCTACGAGCAGTACTTC	CASSFQGSSYEQYF
TRBV11-1	TRBJ2-1	TRBD1	NA	TGTGCCAGCAGTTCTGGGGACAGGGCTTACAATGAGCAGTTCTTC	CASSSGDRAYNEQFF
TRBV11-2	TRBJ2-7	NA	NA	TGTGCCAGCAGCCGGGACAACCTACTATCCTACGAGCAGTACTTC	CASSRDNLLSYEQYF
TRBV24-1	TRBJ2-7	NA	few	TGTGCCACCAGTGATTCGGAGGGGGCGCGGGAGCAGTACTTC	CATSDSEGAREQYF
TRBV5-4	TRBJ2-3	TRBD2	NA	TGTGCCAGCAGCTTGGGGACTAGCGGGTGGATAGCAGATACGCAGTATTTT	CASSLGTSGWIADTQYF
TRBV13	TRBJ1-2	NA	NA	TGTGCCAGCAGCCAACCCCGGCAGGGTCAGGAGTCGGTAGGCTACACCTTC	CASSQPRQGQESVGYTF
TRBV7-8	TRBJ2-7	NA	NA	TGTGCCAGCAGCGTTAACAGAGATCACGAGCAGTACTTC	CASSVNRDHEQYF
TRBV5-5	TRBJ1-1	NA	NA	TGTGCCAGCAGCTTGCAGTTACCCGTGAACACTGAAGCTTTCTTT	CASSLQLPVNTEAFF
TRBV25-1	TRBJ2-2	NA	NA	TGTGCCAGCAGTGACTCCGACACCGGGGAGCTGTTTTTT	CASSDSDTGELFF
TRBV27	TRBJ2-1	NA	NA	TGTGCCAGCAGTTGGAGCACCGGTGGTGAGCAGTTCTTC	CASSWSTGGEQFF
TRBV30	TRBJ1-4	NA	NA	TGTGCCGGAGGGATAGAACCAACTAATGAAAAACTGTTTTTT	CAGGIEPTNEKLFF
TRBV5-5	TRBJ1-1	TRBD1	NA	TGTGCCAGCAGCTCGACAGGGATTAGCACTGAAGCTTTCTTT	CASSSTGISTEAFF
TRBV9	TRBJ2-1	NA	NA	TGTGCCAGCAGCGTAGCAGGGGCCTACAATGAGCAGTTCTTC	CASSVAGAYNEQFF
TRBV9	TRBJ1-3	TRBD1	NA	TGTGCCAGCAGCGTAGCTTTTGGGACAGCTATCTCTGGAAACACCATATATTTT	CASSVAFGTAISGNTIYF
TRBV7-9	TRBJ2-7	TRBD1	NA	TGTGCCAGCAGCTTAACTACAGGGGTATACGAGCAGTACTTC	CASSLTTGVYEQYF
TRBV6-5	TRBJ2-1	NA	NA	TGTGCCAGCAGCGATAGCGGTGATTCCTACAATGAGCAGTTCTTC	CASSDSGDSYNEQFF
TRBV28	TRBJ1-5	TRBD1	NA	TGTGCCAGCAGCCCGGGACAGTCTCATCAGCCCCAGCATTTT	CASSPGQSHQPQHF
TRBV9	TRBJ2-3	NA	NA	TGTGCCAGCAGCGAGAGGACTGGAGGACCCACAGATACGCAGTATTTT	CASSERTGGPTDTQYF
TRBV27	TRBJ2-7	TRBD2	NA	TGTGCCAGCAGTCTGTTAGGTCTAGCGGGAGGGGCGGGGGAGCAGTACTTC	CASSLLGLAGGAGEQYF
TRBV5-1	TRBJ2-5	NA	NA	TGCGCCAGCAGCTTCACCAGGGGAGAGGCGGGGACCCAGTACTTC	CASSFTRGEAGTQYF
TRBV30	TRBJ2-1	TRBD2	once	TGTGCCTGGGGACCCTTAGCGGGAGGCTCCTACAATGAGCAGTTCTTC	CAWGPLAGGSYNEQFF
TRBV28	TRBJ2-1	NA	NA	TGTGCCAGCAGTTTTCGTCTAGGGAGGGGGTTTGAATACAATGAGCAGTTCTTC	CASSFRLGRGFEYNEQFF
TRBV28	TRBJ1-3	NA	NA	TGTGCCAGCAGTTCAGACACGGGAAACACCATATATTTT	CASSSDTGNTIYF
TRBV5-1	TRBJ2-7	NA	NA	TGCGCCAGCAGCTTTGGGACACTGTACGAGCAGTACTTC	CASSFGTLYEQYF
TRBV7-2	TRBJ2-2	NA	NA	TGTGCCAGCAGCTTAGTAAGAGCCCACGGGGAGCTGTTTTTT	CASSLVRAHGELFF
TRBV11-3	TRBJ2-1	NA	NA	TGTGCCAGCAGCCCTGGCGGAGCCCAGCCCCGCGAGCAGTTCTTC	CASSPGGAQPREQFF
TRBV3-1/TRBV3-2	TRBJ2-1	NA	NA	TGTGCCAGCAGCCCTTGGGGAGCCCACAATGAGCAGTTCTTC	CASSPWGAHNEQFF
TRBV18	TRBJ1-1	NA	NA	TGTGCCAGCTCACAGGGTGGGAGGAACACTGAAGCTTTCTTT	CASSQGGRNTEAFF
TRBV24-1	TRBJ2-3	TRBD1	NA	TGTGCCACCAGTGATCCCAAGACAGGGGCAGATACGCAGTATTTT	CATSDPKTGADTQYF
TRBV19	TRBJ2-5	TRBD1	once	TGTGCCAGTAGTCTCCCCCTGGGACAGGGTAAAGAGACCCAGTACTTC	CASSLPLGQGKETQYF
TRBV28	TRBJ2-2	NA	once	TGTGCCAGCAGTTCGCCCGGGGCCGGGGAGCTGTTTTTT	CASSSPGAGELFF
TRBV27	TRBJ1-5	NA	NA	TGTGCCAGCAGTTTATTTGGCGGGGATCAGCCCCAGCATTTT	CASSLFGGDQPQHF
TRBV5-1	TRBJ2-7	TRBD2	NA	TGCGCCAGCAGCTTCCTCGGACTAGCGGGAGACTACGAGCAGTACTTC	CASSFLGLAGDYEQYF
TRBV29-1	TRBJ2-1	TRBD2	NA	TGCAGCGTTGAAGATGGGACTAGCGGGATCAATGAGCAGTTCTTC	CSVEDGTSGINEQFF